The 25 T cell receptor beta chains listed next were all sequenced from one sample in a study of T cell responses to AZD1222 COVID-19 vaccine. Profiling relied on immunoSEQ multiplex PCR, and the TCRdb table lists in-frame clones only, not all of them. The sample yields approximately 150,000 clones, about nine tenths seen once. Sequenced material: peripheral blood, taken on day 0 of AZD1222 vaccination. The source is an adult in good health.

V usage is TRBV5-4 and J usage is TRBJ2-3, with 9 bases fitting TRBD2. CDR1 is SGHNT and CDR2 is YYREEE in the germline V gene (reference sequence). The CDR3 contains 15 residues. The V segment lost 1 base and the J segment 6 bases; nucleotides outside the gene matches: 6. DNA of the CDR3: TGTGCCAGCAGCTTGAACCTAGCGGGGTTGGATACGCAGTATTTT. It translates to CASSLNLAGLDTQYF.

The chain has TRBV7-9 and TRBJ2-3; D is possibly TRBD2 (6 bases). The CDR3 runs 15 residues. The V end was cut by 4 bases, the J end by 0 bases, with 11 bases between. Germline V gene lookup returns CDR1 SEHNR and CDR2 FQNEAQ (reference sequence). The chain's CDR3 is CASSSPGASTDTQYF. The CDR3 DNA reads as TGTGCCAGCAGCTCTCCGGGAGCTAGCACAGATACGCAGTATTTT.

The J gene is TRBJ2-7, the V gene TRBV5-4; 7 bases align to TRBD2. V was pared by 4 bases and J by 6 bases, with 13 bases of the junction left unmatched. The CDR3 extends over 15 amino acids. Germline-derived CDR1 and CDR2 are SGHNT and YYREEE (reference sequence). CDR3 loop: CASSPPWEGTGEQYF. In DNA form, the CDR3 reads TGTGCCAGCAGCCCACCTTGGGAGGGCACAGGCGAGCAGTACTTC.

This clone has a single count. The rearrangement joins TRBV28 to TRBJ1-1; D is uncertain. The CDR3 covers 12 residues. The V end lost 0 bases, the J end lost 3 bases, and 2 bases lay between the germline ends. The germline V gene has CDR1 MDHEN and CDR2 SYDVKM. For the CDR3, the DNA is TGTGCCAGCAGTTTATGGGACACTGAAGCTTTCTTT. The encoded protein is CASSLWDTEAFF.

V gene TRBV27 combines with J gene TRBJ1-1, with no clear D. Germline-derived CDR1 and CDR2 are MNHEY and SMNVEV (reference sequence). The germline V and J ends were trimmed by 5 bases and 1 base, with 11 bases remaining between them. The CDR3 runs to 14 residues. CDR3: CASSGTWGNTEAFF. The CDR3 DNA is TGTGCCAGCAGTGGCACGTGGGGGAACACTGAAGCTTTCTTT.

This chain uses TRBV27 with TRBJ1-1, with 8 bases that match TRBD1. The germline gives CDR1 MNHEY, CDR2 SMNVEV (reference sequence). This CDR3 is built from 16 residues. V lost 5 bases, J lost 4 bases, and 12 bases stayed unmatched. The CDR3 DNA reads TGTGCCAGCAGTCCGTGGACAGGGAGGCGGTTCACTGAAGCTTTCTTT. Its translation: CASSPWTGRRFTEAFF.

The V call is TRBV6-5, the J call TRBJ2-5, with 11 bases that match TRBD2. Germline CDR1 MNHEY, CDR2 SVGAGI. The CDR3 is made up of 14 amino acids. The V and J ends lost 0 bases and 14 bases, in that order; junction bases with no gene match: 8. CDR3 sequence (DNA): TGTGCCAGCAGTTACTCTGGACTAGCGGGCCCTAGATACTTC. Amino acids: CASSYSGLAGPRYF.

J is TRBJ2-5 and V is TRBV3-1 (or the pseudogene TRBV3-2); D not resolved. CDR1 and CDR2 from the germline V gene are LGHDT and YNNKEL (reference sequence). V lost 4 bases, J lost 5 bases, and 11 bases lay in between. The CDR3 covers 13 residues. CDR3 sequence reads: CASSLRGLETQYF. DNA for the CDR3: TGTGCCAGCAGCCTCCGCGGCCTCGAGACCCAGTACTTC.

By its share, this clone is medium-sized. CDR3 DNA sequence: TGTGCCAGCAGCCCCACGACAGTATCTGAAGCTTTCTTT. Its protein is CASSPTTVSEAFF. The V and J genes are TRBV11-3 and TRBJ1-1; TRBD1 is a possible D gene (5 bases). V was cut by 5 bases and J by 6 bases, with 13 bases left in between. The CDR3 covers 13 residues. Germline V CDR1 and CDR2: SGHNT, YENEEA.

V is TRBV5-1 and J is TRBJ2-1; D may be TRBD1 (5 bases). Between the trimmed V and J ends, which lost 4 bases and 9 bases, there was a span of 20 bases. The germline V gene encodes CDR1 SGHRS and CDR2 YFSETQ. This CDR3 contains 15 residues. Written as DNA, the CDR3 is TGCGCCAGCAGCGCAGACAGCCTCTACAATACTGAGCAGTTCTTC. Amino acid sequence: CASSADSLYNTEQFF.

This chain joins TRBV6-5 and TRBJ2-3; maybe TRBD1 (5 bases). Trimming stripped 5 bases from V and 1 base from J, with 10 bases between. The CDR3 length is 14 residues. The germline CDR1 and CDR2 sequences are MNHEY and SVGAGI. CDR3 bases: TGTGCCAGCAGTCCTGTACAGGGCACAGATACGCAGTATTTT. The encoded protein is CASSPVQGTDTQYF.

This chain links TRBV28 with TRBJ1-1; D possibly corresponds to TRBD1 (5 bases). The V end lost 1 base, the J end lost 4 bases, and 13 bases lay between the germline ends. This CDR3 has 15 residues. Germline V gives CDR1 MDHEN, CDR2 SYDVKM. The CDR3 here is CASSLSGGSGTEAFF. CDR3 nucleotides: TGTGCCAGCAGTTTATCGGGGGGAAGTGGCACTGAAGCTTTCTTT.

This rearrangement joins TRBV5-6 to TRBJ1-1; D is undetermined. The CDR3 loop spans 14 amino acids. V lost 2 bases and J lost 5, with 13 bases in between. Germline CDR1 reads SGHDT; CDR2 reads YYEEEE. Here the CDR3 DNA reads TGTGCCAGCAGCTTTTCCGACGCGAGGACTGAAGCTTTCTTT. Translated, it gives CASSFSDARTEAFF.

V usage is TRBV28 and J usage is TRBJ2-2; D might be TRBD1 (5 bases). CDR1 is MDHEN, CDR2 SYDVKM, per germline. Between the trimmed V and J ends, which lost 3 bases and 5 bases, there was a span of 13 bases. The CDR3 is made up of 15 amino acids. The CDR3 nucleotides are TGTGCCAGCAGTTTGTTCCAGGGAAGGACCGGGGAGCTGTTTTTT. It specifies CASSLFQGRTGELFF.

The chain recombines TRBV5-6 with TRBJ1-1; 11 bases are shared with TRBD1. Germline V lookup: CDR1 SGHDT, CDR2 YYEEEE. V shed 5 bases and J 1 base; nucleotides not matched to a gene: 10. The CDR3 covers 17 residues. CDR3 residues: CASSGGGQGVTNTEAFF. CDR3 DNA sequence: TGTGCCAGCAGTGGAGGGGGACAGGGGGTAACGAACACTGAAGCTTTCTTT.

The CDR3, as DNA: TGTGCCAGCAGCCAGGGTCTCCTAGCGGGGTTGAGCACAGATACGCAGTATTTT. As protein: CASSQGLLAGLSTDTQYF. The gene calls are TRBV14 and TRBJ2-3; TRBD2 matches 9 bases. This CDR3 contains 18 residues. In germline, CDR1 is SGHDN, CDR2 FVKESK. Germline trimming cut 3 bases from V and 0 bases from J; bases unmatched to any gene: 10.

The chain carries TRBV7-2 and TRBJ1-5; possible D gene TRBD1, 6 bases. CDR1 and CDR2 from the germline V gene are SGHTA and FQGNSA. V lost 5 bases to trimming and J lost 3 bases, with 14 bases between them. This CDR3 has 15 amino acids. CDR3: CASSPRGHPNQPQHF. The CDR3, as DNA: TGTGCCAGCAGCCCGCGGGGACACCCCAATCAGCCCCAGCATTTT.

V usage is TRBV6-2 or TRBV6-3 and J usage is TRBJ1-5; no clear D. V gave up 4 bases and J gave up 5 bases, with 12 bases separating them. Per the germline V gene, CDR1 is MNHEY and CDR2 is SVGEGT. The CDR3 extends over 14 amino acids. CDR3 sequence reads: CASSFHSTDQPQHF. CDR3 coding DNA: TGTGCCAGCAGTTTCCACTCGACGGATCAGCCCCAGCATTTT.

The rearrangement uses TRBV29-1 and TRBJ2-7; tentative D call: TRBD1 (5 bases). The CDR3 length is 13 residues. The germline V gene has CDR1 SQVTM and CDR2 ANQGSEA. Trimming pared 5 bases from V and 3 bases from J, leaving 14 bases between. CDR3 sequence: CSVLWQGIYEQYF. The CDR3 DNA reads as TGCAGCGTTTTATGGCAGGGCATCTACGAGCAGTACTTC.

This clone has just one count. The chain employs TRBV13 and TRBJ2-1; the match to TRBD2 covers 7 bases. The CDR3 consists of 15 residues. Germline trimming cut 3 bases from V and 6 bases from J; bases unmatched to any gene: 8. Looked up from germline, CDR1 is PRHDT and CDR2 is FYEKMQ (reference sequence). The CDR3 region has the DNA TGTGCCAGCAGCTTTTATAGTCTAGCGGCCAATGAGCAGTTCTTC. Protein: CASSFYSLAANEQFF.

This sequence joins TRBV30 and TRBJ1-1, with D tentatively TRBD1 (6 bases). CDR1 and CDR2 from the germline V gene are GTSNPN and SVGIG (reference sequence). Trimming shortened V by 4 bases and J by 4 bases, and 10 bases separated the two germline ends. This CDR3 contains 12 residues. The CDR3 DNA reads as TGTGCCTGGAACAGGGTCGGCACTGAAGCTTTCTTT. As protein: CAWNRVGTEAFF.

The chain combines TRBV29-1 with TRBJ2-3; 11 bases are shared with TRBD2. V was clipped by 7 bases and J by 0 bases; unmatched bases: 0. There are 13 residues in the CDR3. The germline gives CDR1 SQVTM, CDR2 ANQGSEA. The CDR3 loop is CSGTSGSTDTQYF. The CDR3 DNA reads as TGCAGCGGGACTAGCGGGAGCACAGATACGCAGTATTTT.

This clone was found a few times. This chain joins TRBV13 and TRBJ2-7, with D possibly matching TRBD2 (5 bases). The CDR3 length is 13 residues. CDR1 is PRHDT, CDR2 FYEKMQ, per germline (reference sequence). V gave up 2 bases and J gave up 3 bases, with 8 bases separating them. CDR3 loop: CASSLNGNYEQYF. CDR3 nucleotides: TGTGCCAGCAGCTTAAACGGGAACTACGAGCAGTACTTC.

J is TRBJ2-7 and V is TRBV9, with unresolved D. Germline CDR1 SGDLS, CDR2 YYNGEE. V shed 1 base and J shed 5 bases, with 13 bases lying between them. This CDR3 comprises 14 residues. CDR3 in DNA: TGTGCCAGCAGCGTAAGCGCAGTATCCCACGAGCAGTACTTC. As protein: CASSVSAVSHEQYF.

The chain combines TRBV5-1 with TRBJ2-5; 8 bases agree with TRBD2. Germline V gene lookup returns CDR1 SGHRS and CDR2 YFSETQ. The CDR3 has 14 amino acids. Trimming at V came to 1 base and at J to 7 bases, leaving 6 bases not matched to a gene. The CDR3 is CASSLFAGGGTQYF. The CDR3 bases are TGCGCCAGCAGCTTGTTCGCGGGGGGTGGGACCCAGTACTTC.